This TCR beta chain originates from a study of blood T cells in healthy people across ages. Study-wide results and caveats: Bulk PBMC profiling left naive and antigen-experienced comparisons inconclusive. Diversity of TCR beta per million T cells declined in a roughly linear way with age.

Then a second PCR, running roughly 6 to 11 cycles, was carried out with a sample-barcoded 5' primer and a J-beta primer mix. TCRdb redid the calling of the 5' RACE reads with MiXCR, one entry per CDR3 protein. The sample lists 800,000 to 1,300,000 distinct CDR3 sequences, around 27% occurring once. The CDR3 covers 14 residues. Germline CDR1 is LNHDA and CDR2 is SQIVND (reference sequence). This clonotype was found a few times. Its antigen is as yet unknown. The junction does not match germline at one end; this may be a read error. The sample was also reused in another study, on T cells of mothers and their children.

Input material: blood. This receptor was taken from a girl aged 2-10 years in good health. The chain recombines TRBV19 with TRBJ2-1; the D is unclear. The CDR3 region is CAGSPIGMYNEQFF. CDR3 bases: TGTGCCGGTAGTCCCATAGGAATGTACAATGAGCAGTTCTTC.